This is a list of T cell receptor beta chains from one sample in a study of graft-versus-host responses after intestinal transplantation. Profiled with immunoSEQ multiplex PCR; TCRdb holds only in-frame clones, not every one. The repertoire holds about 30,000 clones, with approximately 93% as singletons. This specimen consisted of PBMCs, obtained about 65 days after intestinal transplant. Receptors originate from a human patient who received an intestinal transplant, so some T cells may come from the graft donor. Each CDR3 is given with its conserved first and last residue. The D gene is left open where the match is weak. A clone size is listed for some rows: how often the clone was seen (once, few, many), or a class if it is expanded.

j_call clone_size cdr3_length d_call v_call cdr3_aa cdr3_nt
TRBJ2-3 . 14 TRBD1 TRBV18 CASSPTGSTDTQYF TGTGCCAGCTCACCGACAGGGAGCACAGATACGCAGTATTTT
TRBJ2-1 . 12 . TRBV2 CARRVRDNEQFF TGTGCCAGGCGGGTTCGGGACAATGAGCAGTTCTTC
TRBJ2-7 . 17 TRBD2 TRBV27 CASSLGLAGGRRNEQYF TGTGCCAGCAGTTTGGGACTAGCGGGGGGGCGGCGGAACGAGCAGTACTTC
TRBJ1-6 . 15 TRBD1 TRBV6-5 CASSGTGTGRSPLHF TGTGCCAGCAGCGGGACCGGGACAGGGCGCTCACCCCTCCACTTT
TRBJ2-7 . 17 . TRBV2 CASSVFRVSGTHYEQYF TGTGCCAGCAGTGTATTTCGGGTTTCCGGGACTCACTACGAGCAGTACTTC
TRBJ2-7 . 14 TRBD1 TRBV6-1 CASSGTGNSYEQYF TGTGCCAGCAGTGGGACAGGGAATTCCTACGAGCAGTACTTC
TRBJ2-5 . 13 . TRBV30 CAWSVGREETQYF TGTGCCTGGAGTGTGGGAAGGGAAGAGACCCAGTACTTC
TRBJ2-7 . 14 TRBD1 TRBV5-1 CASSLGQGAYEQYF TGCGCCAGCAGCTTGGGGCAGGGGGCCTACGAGCAGTACTTC
TRBJ1-3 . 13 . TRBV27 CASSLVEGNTIYF TGTGCCAGCAGTTTAGTTGAAGGAAACACCATATATTTT
TRBJ2-2 . 12 . TRBV29-1 CSVGSGSGELFF TGCAGCGTTGGTTCGGGGTCCGGGGAGCTGTTTTTT
TRBJ2-2 once 16 . TRBV6-6 CASSRPGHTNTGELFF TGTGCCAGCAGTAGACCGGGACATACGAACACCGGGGAGCTGTTTTTT
TRBJ1-5 few 13 . TRBV6-4 CASSESGNQPQHF TGTGCCAGCAGTGAATCGGGCAATCAGCCCCAGCATTTT
TRBJ1-2 . 16 . TRBV5-4 CASSRAGGWWNYGYTF TGTGCCAGCAGCCGCGCCGGGGGGTGGTGGAACTATGGCTACACCTTC
TRBJ1-1 . 15 . TRBV27 CASSLSGGLNTEAFF TGTGCCAGCAGTTTAAGTGGGGGATTGAACACTGAAGCTTTCTTT
TRBJ2-7 . 13 . TRBV13 CASSQTHGSEQYF TGTGCCAGCAGCCAAACGCACGGGAGCGAGCAGTACTTC
TRBJ1-2 once 13 . TRBV10-1 CASSETARGGYTF TGCGCCAGCAGTGAAACAGCCCGGGGGGGCTACACCTTC
TRBJ2-7 . 14 TRBD2 TRBV5-1 CASSYSGSGAEQYF TGCGCCAGCAGCTATAGCGGGAGCGGTGCCGAGCAGTACTTC
TRBJ1-5 . 15 . TRBV27 CASRTGTVGNQPQHF TGTGCCAGCAGGACCGGGACGGTGGGGAATCAGCCCCAGCATTTT
TRBJ2-1 . 12 . TRBV5-6 CASSRDLNEQFF TGTGCCAGCAGTCGGGACCTCAATGAGCAGTTCTTC
TRBJ2-3 . 16 TRBD2 TRBV5-4 CASSLASGGARDTQYF TGTGCCAGCAGCCTGGCTAGCGGGGGGGCTCGGGATACGCAGTATTTT
TRBJ2-7 . 15 . TRBV9 CASSVSQAPIYEQYF TGTGCCAGCAGCGTCTCACAGGCCCCTATCTACGAGCAGTACTTC
TRBJ1-5 . 14 . TRBV5-6 CASSLVSSNQPQHF TGTGCCAGCAGCTTGGTTTCTAGCAATCAGCCCCAGCATTTT
TRBJ2-3 . 13 . TRBV30 CAWSLGEEDTQYF TGTGCCTGGAGTCTTGGGGAAGAGGATACGCAGTATTTT
TRBJ2-2 . 14 TRBD2 TRBV5-4 CASSLSGITGELFF TGTGCCAGCAGCTTGAGCGGGATCACCGGGGAGCTGTTTTTT
TRBJ2-7 . 12 . TRBV28 CASSSMSYEQYF TGTGCCAGCAGTTCGATGAGCTACGAGCAGTACTTC
TRBJ1-6 once 18 . TRBV9 CASSVGFDFSSYNSPLHF TGTGCCAGCAGCGTAGGGTTTGACTTTAGCTCCTATAATTCACCCCTCCACTTT
TRBJ1-1 . 12 . TRBV19 CASIAGMTEAFF TGTGCCAGTATAGCTGGGATGACTGAAGCTTTCTTT
TRBJ1-1 . 12 . TRBV30 CAWSGRGHEAFF TGTGCCTGGAGTGGCCGGGGACACGAAGCTTTCTTT
TRBJ2-5 . 15 TRBD2 TRBV6-1 CASSELAGGQETQYF TGTGCCAGCAGTGAACTAGCGGGAGGGCAAGAGACCCAGTACTTC
TRBJ2-5 . 15 TRBD1 TRBV2 CASRDQGAPGETQYF TGTGCCAGCAGGGACCAGGGGGCGCCGGGGGAGACCCAGTACTTC
TRBJ1-2 . 14 . TRBV4-2 CASSQDRGNYGYTF TGTGCCAGCAGCCAAGATCGGGGAAACTATGGCTACACCTTC
TRBJ2-3 . 15 . TRBV11-2 CASSLGQESTDTQYF TGTGCCAGCAGCTTAGGACAGGAAAGCACAGATACGCAGTATTTT
TRBJ2-1 . 16 . TRBV4-1 CASSQEASPTGDEQFF TGCGCCAGCAGCCAAGAGGCTAGCCCCACTGGCGATGAGCAGTTCTTC
TRBJ1-1 . 16 TRBD1 TRBV4-1 CASSQAQGLGFPEAFF TGCGCCAGCAGCCAAGCACAGGGGCTGGGGTTTCCTGAAGCTTTCTTT
TRBJ1-1 . 13 . TRBV16 CASSQMGNTEAFF TGTGCCAGCAGCCAGATGGGGAACACTGAAGCTTTCTTT
TRBJ2-1 . 16 TRBD2 TRBV28 CASSLFPPREFAEQFF TGTGCCAGCAGTTTATTTCCCCCGCGGGAGTTCGCTGAGCAGTTCTTC
TRBJ1-4 . 12 . TRBV10-3 CAISEEKEKLFF TGTGCCATCAGTGAGGAAAAGGAAAAACTGTTTTTT
TRBJ1-6 . 14 . TRBV4-2 CASSQVSEGEPLHF TGTGCCAGCAGCCAAGTTTCGGAGGGGGAACCCCTCCACTTT
TRBJ1-2 . 13 . TRBV30 CAWSVTADYGYTF TGTGCCTGGAGTGTAACGGCGGACTATGGCTACACCTTC
TRBJ2-2 . 14 TRBD1 TRBV5-8 CASSLGQGFGELFF TGTGCCAGCAGCCTGGGACAGGGCTTCGGGGAGCTGTTTTTT
TRBJ2-7 . 15 TRBD1 TRBV28 CASISGTGLTYEQYF TGTGCCAGCATATCCGGGACAGGCCTAACCTACGAGCAGTACTTC
TRBJ2-3 . 14 . TRBV27 CASSERDSTDTQYF TGTGCCAGCAGTGAGAGAGATAGCACAGATACGCAGTATTTT
TRBJ2-6 . 16 . TRBV9 CASSVVGASGANVLTF TGTGCCAGCAGCGTAGTGGGGGCCTCTGGGGCCAACGTCCTGACTTTC
TRBJ1-1 . 9 . TRBV29-1 CSNDTEAFF TGCAGCAACGACACTGAAGCTTTCTTT
TRBJ2-3 . 18 . TRBV9 CASSDGQEVALVTDTQYF TGTGCCAGCAGCGACGGTCAAGAGGTGGCGTTGGTGACAGATACGCAGTATTTT
TRBJ2-7 . 12 . TRBV13 CASSFASNEQYF TGTGCCAGCAGCTTCGCGAGTAACGAGCAGTACTTC
TRBJ1-1 . 23 . TRBV21-1 CASSKVIRHEITGGLIFPTEAFF TGTGCCAGCAGCAAAGTCATCCGGCACGAGATAACAGGGGGCCTCATATTTCCCACTGAAGCTTTCTTT
TRBJ2-5 . 13 . TRBV11-2 CASSSRGWETQYF TGTGCCAGCAGCTCACGGGGGTGGGAGACCCAGTACTTC
TRBJ1-2 . 14 . TRBV6-5 CASRRTAAGYGYTF TGTGCCAGCAGACGGACAGCGGCGGGCTATGGCTACACCTTC